This TCR beta chain was sequenced for a study of OX40 agonist ivuxolimab in advanced cancers. Study information: Patients were treated with intravenous ivuxolimab, dosed at 0.01 to 10 mg/kg and infused every 2 weeks. Findings and caveats of the study: Clonal expansion by week 6 occurred in CD4+ and CD8+ blood T cells (at 0.1 to 3.0 mg/kg).

V dropped 4 bases and J dropped 5; count of bases not matched to a gene: 10. Germline-derived CDR1 and CDR2 are SGHRS and YFSETQ. The CDR3 has 16 residues. With respect to this clone: Its antigen is unidentified.

Sequencing was performed with immunoSEQ multiplex PCR; in TCRdb, only in-frame clones are kept and a portion is missing. The sample lists approximately 68,000 clones; approximately 84% were seen once. This chain joins TRBV5-1 and TRBJ2-1; 9 bases agree with TRBD2. The sample in question was CD4+ or CD8+ T cells sorted from blood, obtained in a trial of the OX40 agonist ivuxolimab. The sequence was obtained from an adult with an advanced solid tumor such as melanoma, head and neck, liver or kidney cancer. The CDR3 DNA sequence: TGCGCCAGCAGCATACTAGCGGGTGGGGGCCACAATGAGCAGTTCTTC. It codes for CASSILAGGGHNEQFF.